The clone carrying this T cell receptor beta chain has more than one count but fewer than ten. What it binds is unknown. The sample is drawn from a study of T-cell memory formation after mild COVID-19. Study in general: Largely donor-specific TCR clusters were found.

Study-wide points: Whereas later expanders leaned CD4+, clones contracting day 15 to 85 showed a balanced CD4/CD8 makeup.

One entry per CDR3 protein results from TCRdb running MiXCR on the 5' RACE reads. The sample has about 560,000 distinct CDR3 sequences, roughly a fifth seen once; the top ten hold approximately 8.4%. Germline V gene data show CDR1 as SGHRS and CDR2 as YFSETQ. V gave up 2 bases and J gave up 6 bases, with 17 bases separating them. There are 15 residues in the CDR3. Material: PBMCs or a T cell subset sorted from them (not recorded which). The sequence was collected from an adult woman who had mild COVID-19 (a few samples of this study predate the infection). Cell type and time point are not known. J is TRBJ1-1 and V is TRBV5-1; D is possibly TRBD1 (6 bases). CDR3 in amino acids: CASSFKRLGGPEAFF. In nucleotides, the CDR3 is TGCGCCAGCAGCTTTAAAAGATTAGGGGGTCCTGAAGCTTTCTTT.